One sample yielded the 5 T cell receptor beta chains listed below, sequenced in a study of identical twins (dated by TCRdb to the mid-2010s). The library was prepared using 5' RACE. Data came from an Illumina HiSeq 2000. TCRdb reprocessed the public reads (quality trimming at Q25 with fastp, clone calling with MiXCR) and kept in-frame beta chains. Every distinct CDR3 protein forms one entry, paired with its most common genes and DNA. Across this sample there are roughly 230,000 distinct CDR3 sequences, with 6.5% to 9.5% seen only once. 2.5% to 3.5% of the sample is held by the ten biggest clonotypes. The same data also contributed to another study, on yellow fever vaccine responses in identical twins.

The sample taken for sequencing was CD8+ T cells sorted from blood. The receptor set was obtained from a young woman in good health.

This chain joins TRBV15 and TRBJ2-5; 12 bases map to TRBD2. The length of the CDR3 is 15 residues. The junction had 5 bases not matched to a gene; V was cut back by 5 bases and J by 4 bases. Germline V gene data show CDR1 as LNHNV and CDR2 as YYDKDF (reference sequence). The CDR3 region is CATSGRTSGVETQYF. The CDR3 DNA reads as TGTGCCACCAGCGGCAGGACTAGCGGGGTAGAGACCCAGTACTTC.

This clonotype was observed a few times. This chain connects TRBV6-1 to TRBJ1-2, with a possible D match to TRBD1 (5 bases). The CDR3 has 15 residues. Germline values: CDR1 MNHNS, CDR2 SASEGT. Trimming pared 7 bases from V and 5 bases from J, leaving 20 bases between. The CDR3 sequence: CASTLGGGTAYGYTF. DNA for the CDR3: TGTGCCAGCACCCTAGGTGGTGGGACTGCTTATGGCTACACCTTC.

This clonotype was counted many times. CDR3 loop: CASSYHEQYF. DNA for the CDR3: TGTGCCAGCAGTTATCACGAGCAGTACTTC. The chain joins TRBV25-1 to TRBJ2-7; D is ambiguous. V lost 5 bases and J lost 5, with 4 bases in between. Germline V CDR1 and CDR2: MGHDK, SYGVNS. CDR3 length equals 10 residues.

The chain is built from TRBV4-3 and TRBJ1-4, with no clear D. CDR3 length: 17 amino acids. The V end lost 0 bases, the J end lost 2 bases, and 13 bases lay between the germline ends. CDR1 is LGHNA and CDR2 is YSLEER in the germline V gene. CDR3 in DNA: TGCGCCAGCAGCCAAGAGGACCGTGGGCTGACTAATGAAAAACTGTTTTTT. As protein: CASSQEDRGLTNEKLFF.

This clonotype was counted only a few times. The V call is TRBV9, the J call TRBJ2-7; D call uncertain. The V gene's germline CDR1 is SGDLS and CDR2 YYNGEE. The V and J ends lost 1 base and 6 bases respectively, with 8 bases between them. The CDR3 is made up of 12 amino acids. The CDR3 reads CASSVRRSEQYF. The CDR3 DNA reads as TGTGCCAGCAGCGTACGGAGAAGCGAGCAGTACTTC.